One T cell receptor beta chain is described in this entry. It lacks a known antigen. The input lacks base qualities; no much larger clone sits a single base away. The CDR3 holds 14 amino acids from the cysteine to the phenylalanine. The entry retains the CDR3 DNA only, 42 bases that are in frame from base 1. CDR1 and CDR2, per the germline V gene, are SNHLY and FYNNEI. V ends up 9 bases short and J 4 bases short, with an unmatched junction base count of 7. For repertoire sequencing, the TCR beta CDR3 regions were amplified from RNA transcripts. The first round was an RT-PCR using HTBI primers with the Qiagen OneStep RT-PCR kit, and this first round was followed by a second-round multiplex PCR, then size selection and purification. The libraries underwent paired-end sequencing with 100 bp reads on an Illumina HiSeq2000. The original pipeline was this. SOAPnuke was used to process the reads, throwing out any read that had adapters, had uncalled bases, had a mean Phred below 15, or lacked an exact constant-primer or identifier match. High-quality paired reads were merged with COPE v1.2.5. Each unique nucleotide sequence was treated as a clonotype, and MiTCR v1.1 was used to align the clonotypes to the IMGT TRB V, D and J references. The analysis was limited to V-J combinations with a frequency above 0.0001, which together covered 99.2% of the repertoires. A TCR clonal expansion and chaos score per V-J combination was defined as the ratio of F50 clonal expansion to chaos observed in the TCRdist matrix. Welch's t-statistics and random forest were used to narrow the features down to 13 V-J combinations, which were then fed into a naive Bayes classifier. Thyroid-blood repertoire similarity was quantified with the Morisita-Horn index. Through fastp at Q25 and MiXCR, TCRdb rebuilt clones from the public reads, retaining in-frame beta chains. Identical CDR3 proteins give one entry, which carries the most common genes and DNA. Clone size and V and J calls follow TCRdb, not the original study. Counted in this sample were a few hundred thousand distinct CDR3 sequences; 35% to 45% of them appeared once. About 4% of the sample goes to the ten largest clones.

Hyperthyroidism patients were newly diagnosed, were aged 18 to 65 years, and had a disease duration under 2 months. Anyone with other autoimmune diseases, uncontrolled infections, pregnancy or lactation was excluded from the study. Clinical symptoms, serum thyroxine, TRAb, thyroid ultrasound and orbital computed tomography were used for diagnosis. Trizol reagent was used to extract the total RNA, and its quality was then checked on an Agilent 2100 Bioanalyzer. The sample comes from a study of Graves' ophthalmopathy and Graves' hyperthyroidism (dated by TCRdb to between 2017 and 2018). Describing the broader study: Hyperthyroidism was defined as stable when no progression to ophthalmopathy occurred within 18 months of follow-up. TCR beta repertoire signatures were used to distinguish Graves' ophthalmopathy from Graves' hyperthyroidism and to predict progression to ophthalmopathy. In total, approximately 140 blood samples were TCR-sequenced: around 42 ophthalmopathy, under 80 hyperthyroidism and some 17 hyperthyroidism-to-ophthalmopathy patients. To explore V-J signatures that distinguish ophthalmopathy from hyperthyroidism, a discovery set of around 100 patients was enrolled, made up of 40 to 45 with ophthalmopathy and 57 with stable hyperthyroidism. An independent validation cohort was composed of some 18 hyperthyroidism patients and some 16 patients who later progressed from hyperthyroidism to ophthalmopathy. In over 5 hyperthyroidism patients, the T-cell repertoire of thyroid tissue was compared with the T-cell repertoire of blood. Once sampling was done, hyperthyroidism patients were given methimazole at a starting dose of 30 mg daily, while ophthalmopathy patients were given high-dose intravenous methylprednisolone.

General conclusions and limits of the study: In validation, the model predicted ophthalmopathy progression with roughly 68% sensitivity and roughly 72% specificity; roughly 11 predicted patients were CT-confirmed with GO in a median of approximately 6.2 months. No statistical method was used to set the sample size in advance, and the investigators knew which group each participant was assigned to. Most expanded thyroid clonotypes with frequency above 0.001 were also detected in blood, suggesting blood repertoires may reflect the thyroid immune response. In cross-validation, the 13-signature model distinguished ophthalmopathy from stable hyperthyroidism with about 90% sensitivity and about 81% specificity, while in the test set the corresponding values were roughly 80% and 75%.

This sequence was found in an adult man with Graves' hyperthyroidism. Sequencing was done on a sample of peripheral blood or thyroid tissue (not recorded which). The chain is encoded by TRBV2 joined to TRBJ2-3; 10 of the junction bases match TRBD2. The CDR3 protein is CASIAGGRPDTQYF. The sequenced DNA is TGTGCCAGTATAGCGGGGGGTAGGCCAGATACGCAGTATTTT. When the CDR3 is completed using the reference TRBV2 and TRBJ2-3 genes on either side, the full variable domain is EPEVTQTPSHQVTQMGQEVILRCVPISNHLYFYWYRQILGQKVEFLVSFYNNEISEKSEIFDDQFSVERPDGSNFTLKIRSTKLEDSAMYFCASIAGGRPDTQYFGPGTRLTVL.